This TCR beta chain was obtained from a study of cytomegalovirus exposure and HLA in healthy donors. The V end was cut by 7 bases, the J end by 3 bases, with 18 bases between. The V gene's germline CDR1 is MDHEN and CDR2 SYDVKM. CDR3 length equals 15 residues. The PCR used 60 Vbeta and 13 Jbeta primers. Clones were read by immunoSEQ multiplex PCR, and TCRdb kept only the in-frame ones, dropping some. Of 150,000 to 200,000 clones listed, roughly 80% were seen once; the top ten hold approximately 0.8%. The sequence came from a woman between 18 and 30 years old in good health and CMV-seronegative. The chain uses TRBV28 and TRBJ1-2; possibly TRBD1 for D (5 bases). Sequenced material: PBMCs. CDR3 DNA: TGTGCCAGCACCGACAGCATAAACTCCTACTATGGCTACACCTTC. Translation gives CASTDSINSYYGYTF.